These 10 T cell receptor beta chains originate from one sample sequenced in a study of molecular identifiers for immune sequencing clone quantification. One entry per CDR3 protein results from TCRdb running MiXCR on the PCR reads. The table lists just over 35,000 distinct CDR3 sequences, roughly 19% of them singletons. The sequenced sample consisted of naive CD8+ T cells from blood, with Jurkat cell RNA spiked in. Subset described: FACS-sorted CD8+CD4-CCR7+CD45RA+ naive T cells. All receptors come from a human donor in good health. Some libraries in this study had Jurkat cell RNA spiked in.

This clonotype showed up just a few times. The chain uses TRBV29-1 and TRBJ2-1, with 8 bases identical to TRBD2. Trimming at V came to 7 bases and at J to 4 bases, leaving 9 bases not matched to a gene. The CDR3 sequence is 14 residues long. Per the germline V gene, CDR1 is SQVTM and CDR2 is ANQGSEA. Written as DNA, the CDR3 is TGCAGCGCCCTAGCGGGCTCCTATTACAATGAGCAGTTCTTC. Amino acid sequence: CSALAGSYYNEQFF.

There are many counts of this clonotype. The chain employs TRBV12-3 or TRBV12-4 and TRBJ2-5; the D is unclear. Trimming cost V 7 bases and J 2 bases, with 11 bases left between them. The length of the CDR3 is 13 residues. CDR3 nucleotides: TGTGCCAGCAAATGGGGTAATCAAGAGACCCAGTACTTC. It yields the protein CASKWGNQETQYF.

As regards this clonotype: It may be a read error: a sequence one base away is much more abundant. This sequence joins TRBV19 and TRBJ2-3; D remains unclear. The CDR3 loop spans 13 amino acids. Germline CDR1 is LNHDA and CDR2 is SQIVND (reference sequence). V lost 5 bases and J lost 0, with 6 bases in between. The CDR3 reads CASSASSTDTQYF. For the CDR3, the DNA is TGTGCCAGTAGTGCTAGTAGCACAGATACGCAGTATTTT.

This clonotype was detected many times. The V gene is TRBV5-5, the J gene TRBJ2-7, with D possibly TRBD1 on 5 matching bases. V lost 5 bases and J lost 0, with 18 bases in between. The CDR3 runs to 16 residues. Germline loops: CDR1 SGHKS, CDR2 YYEKEE (reference sequence). The CDR3 here is CASRPRTLGASYEQYF. The CDR3 DNA reads as TGTGCCAGCAGACCCCGGACCCTAGGGGCCTCCTACGAGCAGTACTTC.

With regard to this clonotype: One base away lies a much larger clone, so this may be a sequencing read error. The chain combines TRBV28 with TRBJ2-1; 8 bases agree with TRBD1. Germline loops: CDR1 MDHEN, CDR2 SYDVKM. With 10 bases clipped from V and 0 bases from J, the junction kept 8 bases outside the gene matches. The CDR3 consists of 15 residues. The CDR3 DNA sequence: TGTGCCACCGCGGCCGGACAGGGCTCCTACAATGAGCAGTTCTTC. It specifies CATAAGQGSYNEQFF.

Ten or more counts support this clonotype. The rearrangement links TRBV27 to TRBJ1-6, with TRBD1 as a possible D gene (6 bases). This CDR3 is 15 amino acids long. Per germline, CDR1 MNHEY and CDR2 SMNVEV (reference sequence). The germline V and J ends were trimmed by 6 bases and 1 base, with 10 bases remaining between them. The CDR3 region is CASSAGQSYNSPLHF. The DNA for the CDR3 is TGTGCCAGCAGCGCAGGACAGTCCTATAATTCACCCCTCCACTTT.

Details on this clonotype: The conserved phenylalanine or tryptophan is not found at the CDR3 terminus, so this likely reflects a read error. The J gene is TRBJ2-7, the V gene TRBV7-9, with D possibly being TRBD1 or TRBD2 (6 bases each). Trimming pared 8 bases from V and 4 bases from J, leaving 30 bases between. The CDR3 spans 18 residues. The germline gives CDR1 SEHNR, CDR2 FQNEAQ (reference sequence). CDR3 sequence reads: CASGAPGGDTGRVYEQYS. DNA for the CDR3: TGTGCCAGCGGCGCCCCTGGCGGGGACACCGGAAGAGTATACGAGCAGTACTCC.

This clonotype was counted once. A much larger clone lies one base from this, so it may be a read error. V and J are TRBV4-1 and TRBJ2-7; D is unclear. With 0 bases removed from V and 0 bases from J, the gap between germline ends came to 6 bases. The CDR3 consists of 14 residues. Germline CDR1 reads MGHRA; CDR2 reads YSYEKL. DNA of the CDR3: TGCGCCAGCAGCCAAGAAAGGTACTCCTACGAGCAGTACTTC. Amino acids: CASSQERYSYEQYF.

In regard to this clonotype: A much larger clone is a single base away; this may be a read error. As DNA, the CDR3 is TGTGCCAGCAGTTACTCTGTCGGCCCAGATGCGCAGTATTTT. Translating gives CASSYSVGPDAQYF. The rearrangement uses TRBV6-2 or TRBV6-3 and TRBJ2-3; no clear D gene. The CDR3 has 14 amino acids. Germline CDR1 and CDR2: MNHEY and SVGEGT.

This clonotype was seen only once. V is TRBV7-9 and J is TRBJ2-7, with 9 bases identical to TRBD1. V gave up 5 bases and J gave up 1 base; unmatched junction bases: 3. Germline V gene lookup returns CDR1 SEHNR and CDR2 FQNEAQ (reference sequence). The CDR3 consists of 14 residues. The CDR3 region is CASSRDRESYEQYF. The CDR3 DNA is TGTGCCAGCAGCCGGGACAGGGAGTCCTACGAGCAGTACTTC.